The clone carrying this TCR beta chain was observed a few times. The source of the sample is a study of blood T cell repertoires in COVID-19. Only in-frame clones appear in the TCRdb table, and some are missing; sequencing was by immunoSEQ multiplex PCR. This sample has more than 150,000 clones; 65% to 85% occur once, and the top ten carry under 15%. The V gene lost 6 bases and the J gene lost 4 bases, with 12 bases spanning the gap. Germline V gene sequence: CDR1 KGHSH, CDR2 LQKENI. The CDR3 is 13 residues long. Sequencing was performed on PBMCs or T cells enriched from blood (not recorded which). This TCR derives from a woman aged 55-69 years who had recovered from COVID-19. V is TRBV18 and J is TRBJ2-5, with D tentatively TRBD2 (6 bases). The CDR3 DNA follows: TGTGCCAGCTCCCCGACTAGTCGAGAGACCCAGTACTTC. Translating it yields CASSPTSRETQYF.